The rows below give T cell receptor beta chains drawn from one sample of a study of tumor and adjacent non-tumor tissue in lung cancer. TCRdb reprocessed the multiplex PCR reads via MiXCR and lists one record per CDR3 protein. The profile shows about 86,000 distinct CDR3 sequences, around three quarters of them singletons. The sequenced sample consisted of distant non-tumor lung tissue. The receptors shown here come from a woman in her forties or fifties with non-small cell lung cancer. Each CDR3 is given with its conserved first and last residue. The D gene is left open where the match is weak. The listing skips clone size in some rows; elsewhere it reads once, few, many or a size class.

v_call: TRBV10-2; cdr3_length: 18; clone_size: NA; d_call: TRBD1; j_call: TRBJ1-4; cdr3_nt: TGCGCCAACTCCGGGCTTGGTGGGACAGGGACGCTTCCTGGAAAACTGTTTTTT; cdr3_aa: CANSGLGGTGTLPGKLFF
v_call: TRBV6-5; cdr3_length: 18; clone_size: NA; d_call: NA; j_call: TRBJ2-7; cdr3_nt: TGTGCCAGCCGTTACTCGAACCCCCGTCGGGGAAGCTCCTACGACCAGTACTTC; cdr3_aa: CASRYSNPRRGSSYDQYF
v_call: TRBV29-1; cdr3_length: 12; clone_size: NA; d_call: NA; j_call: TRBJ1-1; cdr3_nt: TGCTGCGTTGAGAGGTCCGGGGCTGAAGCTTTCTTT; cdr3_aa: CCVERSGAEAFF
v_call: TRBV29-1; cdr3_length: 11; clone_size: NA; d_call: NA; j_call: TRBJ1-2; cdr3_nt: TGTAGCGTTGTAGCGGGACATGGCAACACCTTC; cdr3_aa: CSVVAGHGNTF
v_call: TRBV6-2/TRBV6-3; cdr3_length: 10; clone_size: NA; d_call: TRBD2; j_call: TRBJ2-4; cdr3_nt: TGTACCAGCGGGAGGAACATTCAGTATTTC; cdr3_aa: CTSGRNIQYF
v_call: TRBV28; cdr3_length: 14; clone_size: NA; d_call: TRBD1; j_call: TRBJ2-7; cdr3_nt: TGTGCCAGCAGTTTCCCAGGACAGGGCTACGAGCATTACTTC; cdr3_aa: CASSFPGQGYEHYF
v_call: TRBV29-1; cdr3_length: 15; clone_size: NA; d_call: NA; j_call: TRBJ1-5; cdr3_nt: TGCAGCGCCACCTCGCCAGAGAGCAGCAATCAGCCCCAGCATTTT; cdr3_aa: CSATSPESSNQPQHF
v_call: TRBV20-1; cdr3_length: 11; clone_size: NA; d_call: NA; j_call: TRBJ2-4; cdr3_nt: TGCAGTGTCCCCTGGACCGGCATTCAGTACTTC; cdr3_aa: CSVPWTGIQYF
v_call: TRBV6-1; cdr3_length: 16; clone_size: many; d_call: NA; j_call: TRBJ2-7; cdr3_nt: TGTGCCAGCAGTGGCCACATAGCCCGAGGTGCCTACGAGCAGTACTTC; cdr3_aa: CASSGHIARGAYEQYF
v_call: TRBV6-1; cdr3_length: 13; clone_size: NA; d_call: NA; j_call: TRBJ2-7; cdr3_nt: TGTGCCAGCAGCGATGGAGGGTCCTACGAGCAGTACTTC; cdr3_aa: CASSDGGSYEQYF
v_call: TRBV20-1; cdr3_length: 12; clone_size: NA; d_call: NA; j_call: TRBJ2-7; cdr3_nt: TGCAGTGTGGGAGGACCGGGCTACGAGCAGTACTTC; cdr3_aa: CSVGGPGYEQYF
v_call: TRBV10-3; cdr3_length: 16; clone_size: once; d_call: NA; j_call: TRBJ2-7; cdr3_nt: TGTGCCATCAGGGGAGAGCCTAGTGGGAGCTTCTACGAGCAGTACTTC; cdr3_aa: CAIRGEPSGSFYEQYF
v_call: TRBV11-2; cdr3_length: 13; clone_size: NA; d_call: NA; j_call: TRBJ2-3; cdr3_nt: TGTGCCAGCAGCTTAGGATCGGAGGATACGCAGCATTTC; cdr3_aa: CASSLGSEDTQHF
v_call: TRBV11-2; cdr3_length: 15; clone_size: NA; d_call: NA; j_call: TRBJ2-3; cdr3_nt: TGTGCCAGCAGCTTAGGACTCCCAGTGGACCATGCGCAGTATTTT; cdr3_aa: CASSLGLPVDHAQYF
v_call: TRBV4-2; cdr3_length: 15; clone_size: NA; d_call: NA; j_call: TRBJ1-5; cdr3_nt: TGCGCCAGCAGGCAAGACGTCACTAGCAATCAGCCCCAGCATTTT; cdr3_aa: CASRQDVTSNQPQHF
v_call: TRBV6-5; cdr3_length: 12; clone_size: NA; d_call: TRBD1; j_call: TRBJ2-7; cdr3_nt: TGTGCCGGCAGTTCGACAGGGGCCTGGATGTACTTC; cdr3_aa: CAGSSTGAWMYF
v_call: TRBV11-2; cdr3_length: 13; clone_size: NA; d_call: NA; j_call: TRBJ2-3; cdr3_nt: TGTGCCAGCAGCTTAGATCGGACGGATAGGCAGTATTTT; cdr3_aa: CASSLDRTDRQYF
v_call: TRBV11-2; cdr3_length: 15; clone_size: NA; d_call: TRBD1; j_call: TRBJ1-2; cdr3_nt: TGTGCCATCAGCTTAGAGAGGGGGCCTTACTATGGCTACACCTTC; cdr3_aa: CAISLERGPYYGYTF
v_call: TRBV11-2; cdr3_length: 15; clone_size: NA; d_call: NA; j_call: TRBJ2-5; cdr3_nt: TGTGCCAGCAGCTTAGGTACTAGCAGGAAAGAGACCCAGTACTTC; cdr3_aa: CASSLGTSRKETQYF
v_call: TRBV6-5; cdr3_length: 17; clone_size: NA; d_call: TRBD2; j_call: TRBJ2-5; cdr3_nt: TGTGCCAGCAGTTATGGGACTAGCGGGAGAGATCAAGAGACCGATTACTTC; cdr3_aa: CASSYGTSGRDQETDYF
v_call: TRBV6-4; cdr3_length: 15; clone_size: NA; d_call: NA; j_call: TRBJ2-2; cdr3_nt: TGTGACAGCAGTGCGTCCGGAACTAGTCCCGGGGAGCTGTTTTTT; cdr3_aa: CDSSASGTSPGELFF
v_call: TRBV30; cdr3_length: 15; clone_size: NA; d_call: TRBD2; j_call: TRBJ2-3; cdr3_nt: TGTGCCTGGAGTTATCTAGCGGGAGTGAGGTATACGCAGTATTTT; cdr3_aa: CAWSYLAGVRYTQYF
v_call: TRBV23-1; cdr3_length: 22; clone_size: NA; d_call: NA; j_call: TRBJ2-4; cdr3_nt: TGCGCCAGCAGTCAACTACAGGTTTTACGTAACTCCACGGAGAGTGGCCCAAACATTCAGTACTTC; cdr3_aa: CASSQLQVLRNSTESGPNIQYF
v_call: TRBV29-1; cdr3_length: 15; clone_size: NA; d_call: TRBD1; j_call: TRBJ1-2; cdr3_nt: TGCAGTGTTGGGGATCGTTTACAGGGGGATCATGGCTACACTTTC; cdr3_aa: CSVGDRLQGDHGYTF
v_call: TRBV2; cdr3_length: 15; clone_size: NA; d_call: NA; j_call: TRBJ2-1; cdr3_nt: TGTATCAGCAGTGCGGACGGGAGCTCCTGCAATGAGCAGTTCTTC; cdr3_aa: CISSADGSSCNEQFF
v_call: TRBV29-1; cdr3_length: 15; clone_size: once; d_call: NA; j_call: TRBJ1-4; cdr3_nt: TGCAGCGTTGCCGGGACCGCCGAGGGTAGTGAAAAACTGTTTTTT; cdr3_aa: CSVAGTAEGSEKLFF
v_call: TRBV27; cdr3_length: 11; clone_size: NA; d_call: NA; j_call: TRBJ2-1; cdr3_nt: TGTGCCAGCAGTTTAGGATGGGAGCAGTTCTTC; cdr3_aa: CASSLGWEQFF
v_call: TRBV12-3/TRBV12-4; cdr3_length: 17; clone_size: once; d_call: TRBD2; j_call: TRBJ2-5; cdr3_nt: TGTACCAGCAGTACTCGGACTAGCGGGAGGGTTTGGGAGACCCAGTACTTC; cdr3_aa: CTSSTRTSGRVWETQYF
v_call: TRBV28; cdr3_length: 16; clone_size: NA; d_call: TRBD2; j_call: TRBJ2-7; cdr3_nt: TGTGCCAGCCCCCCCATGAGCCTAGCGGGGAGGGGGGAGCAGTACTTC; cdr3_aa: CASPPMSLAGRGEQYF
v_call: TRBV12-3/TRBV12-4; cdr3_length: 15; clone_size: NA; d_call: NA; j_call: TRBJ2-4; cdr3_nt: TGTGCCAGCAGCCCCGGACCCTTGGACATCGCTACTCAGTACTTC; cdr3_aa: CASSPGPLDIATQYF
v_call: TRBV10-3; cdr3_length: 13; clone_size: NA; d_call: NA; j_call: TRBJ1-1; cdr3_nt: TGTGCCCACATGCGGGGGTTGACGACTGAAGCTTTCTTT; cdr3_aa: CAHMRGLTTEAFF
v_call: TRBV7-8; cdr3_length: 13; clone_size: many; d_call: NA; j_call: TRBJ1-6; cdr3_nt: TGTGCCAGCAGCTTAGATCTCAATTCACCCCTCCACTTT; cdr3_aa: CASSLDLNSPLHF
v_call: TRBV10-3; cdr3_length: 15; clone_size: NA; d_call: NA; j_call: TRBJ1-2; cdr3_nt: TGTGCCATCAGTGGCTCGTCCCTGGCGGACGGTGGCTACATCTTC; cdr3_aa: CAISGSSLADGGYIF
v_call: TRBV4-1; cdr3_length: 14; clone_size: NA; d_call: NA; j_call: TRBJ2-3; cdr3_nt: TGCCTCAGCAGCTATGGGCCAAGCACAGATACGCAGTATTTT; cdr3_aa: CLSSYGPSTDTQYF
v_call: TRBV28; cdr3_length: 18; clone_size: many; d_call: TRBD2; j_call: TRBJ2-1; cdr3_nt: TGTGCCAGCAGTTTATTCGTACTAGCGGAAAGCTCCTACAATGAGCAGTTCTTC; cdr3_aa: CASSLFVLAESSYNEQFF
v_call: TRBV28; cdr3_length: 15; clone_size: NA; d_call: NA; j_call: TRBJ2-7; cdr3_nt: TGTGCAAGCAGTTTCCACCGGGACGGGACCTACGAGCGGTACTTC; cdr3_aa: CASSFHRDGTYERYF
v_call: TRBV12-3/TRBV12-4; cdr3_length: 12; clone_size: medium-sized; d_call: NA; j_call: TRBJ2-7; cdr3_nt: TGTGCCAGCAGCATACCCGGTGGCGAGCAGTACTTC; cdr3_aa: CASSIPGGEQYF
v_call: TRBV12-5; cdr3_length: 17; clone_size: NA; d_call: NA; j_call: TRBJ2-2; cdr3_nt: TGTGCTAGTGGTTCGGCTCGTAGCGGAGACGCCACCGGGAAGCTGTTTTTT; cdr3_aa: CASGSARSGDATGKLFF
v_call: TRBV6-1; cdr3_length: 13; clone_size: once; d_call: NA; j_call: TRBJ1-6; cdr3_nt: TGTTCTAGTTCGTGGCTGTGTGATTCACCCCTCCACTTT; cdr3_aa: CSSSWLCDSPLHF
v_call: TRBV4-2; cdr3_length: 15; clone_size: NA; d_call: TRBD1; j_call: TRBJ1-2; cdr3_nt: TGTGCTAGCAGCCAAGAGACAGGGAGCAGCTATGGCTACACCTTC; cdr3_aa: CASSQETGSSYGYTF
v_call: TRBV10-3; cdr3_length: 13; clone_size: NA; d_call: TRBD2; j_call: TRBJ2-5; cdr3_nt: TGTGTCACCATGCGCGGGAGGGGGGGGACCCAGTACTTC; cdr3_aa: CVTMRGRGGTQYF
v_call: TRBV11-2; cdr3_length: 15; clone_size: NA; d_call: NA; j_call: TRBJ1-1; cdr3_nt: TGTGTCAGCAGCTTAGAGCCGGGGGCCAACACTGAAACTTTCTTT; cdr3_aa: CVSSLEPGANTETFF